This T cell receptor (beta chain) originates from a study of blood T cells in healthy people across ages. Broader study findings: Whereas aged donors had fewer naive CD4+ cells, long-lived donors had more of them and higher diversity.

CDR1 SGHTA and CDR2 FQGNSA come from the germline V gene. V dropped 5 bases and J dropped 8 bases, with 10 bases sitting between them. This CDR3 is built from 12 residues. Points on this clonotype: The target antigen is unknown.

Peripheral blood, about 10 milliliters per donor, was collected. Extraction yielded at least 6 micrograms of total RNA per sample. Alongside a J-beta primer mix, a sample-barcoded 5' primer served in a second PCR lasting roughly 7 to 12 cycles. Every single cDNA molecule received a tag from a template-switch adaptor with 12 random nucleotides. One entry per CDR3 protein results from TCRdb running MiXCR on the 5' RACE reads. The table records hundreds of thousands of distinct CDR3 sequences, around 41% of them present only once. The origin of this receptor is an elderly man in good health. This chain joins TRBV7-2 and TRBJ2-1, with unresolved D. Sequenced input: blood. The CDR3 sequence is CASSRVTYEQFF. In DNA form, the CDR3 reads TGTGCCAGCAGCCGGGTGACGTATGAGCAGTTCTTC.